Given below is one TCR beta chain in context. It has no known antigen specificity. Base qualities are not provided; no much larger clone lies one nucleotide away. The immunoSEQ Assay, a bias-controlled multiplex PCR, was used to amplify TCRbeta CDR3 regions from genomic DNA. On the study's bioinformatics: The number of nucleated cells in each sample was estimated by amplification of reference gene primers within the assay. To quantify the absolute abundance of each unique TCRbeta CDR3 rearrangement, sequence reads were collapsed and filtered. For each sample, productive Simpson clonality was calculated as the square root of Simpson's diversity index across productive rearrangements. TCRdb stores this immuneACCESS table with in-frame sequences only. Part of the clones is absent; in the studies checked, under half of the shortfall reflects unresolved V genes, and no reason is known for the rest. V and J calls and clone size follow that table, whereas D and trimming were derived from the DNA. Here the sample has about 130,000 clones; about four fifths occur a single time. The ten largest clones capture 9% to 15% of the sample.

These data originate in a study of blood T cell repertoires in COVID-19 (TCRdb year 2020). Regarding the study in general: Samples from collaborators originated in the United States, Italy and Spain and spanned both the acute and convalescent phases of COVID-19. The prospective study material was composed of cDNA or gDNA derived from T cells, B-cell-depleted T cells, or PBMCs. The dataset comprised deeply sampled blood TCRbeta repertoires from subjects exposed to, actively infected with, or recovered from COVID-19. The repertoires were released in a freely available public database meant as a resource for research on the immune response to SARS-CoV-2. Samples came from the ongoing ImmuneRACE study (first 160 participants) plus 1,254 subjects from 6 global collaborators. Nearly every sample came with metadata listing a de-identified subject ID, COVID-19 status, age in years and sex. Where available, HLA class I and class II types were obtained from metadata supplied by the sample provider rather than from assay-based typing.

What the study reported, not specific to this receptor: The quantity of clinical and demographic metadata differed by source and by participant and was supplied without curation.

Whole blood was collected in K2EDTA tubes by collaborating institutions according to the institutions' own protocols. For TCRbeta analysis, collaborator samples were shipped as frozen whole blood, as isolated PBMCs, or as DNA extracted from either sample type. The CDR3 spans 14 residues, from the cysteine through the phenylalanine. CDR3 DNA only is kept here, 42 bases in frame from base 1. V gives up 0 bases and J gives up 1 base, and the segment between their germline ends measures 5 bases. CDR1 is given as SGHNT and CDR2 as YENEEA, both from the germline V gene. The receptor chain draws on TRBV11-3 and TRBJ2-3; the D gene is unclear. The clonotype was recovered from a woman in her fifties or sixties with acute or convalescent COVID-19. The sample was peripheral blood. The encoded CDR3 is CASSLEAGTDTQYF. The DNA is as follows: TGTGCCAGCAGCTTAGAGGCGGGCACAGATACGCAGTATTTT.